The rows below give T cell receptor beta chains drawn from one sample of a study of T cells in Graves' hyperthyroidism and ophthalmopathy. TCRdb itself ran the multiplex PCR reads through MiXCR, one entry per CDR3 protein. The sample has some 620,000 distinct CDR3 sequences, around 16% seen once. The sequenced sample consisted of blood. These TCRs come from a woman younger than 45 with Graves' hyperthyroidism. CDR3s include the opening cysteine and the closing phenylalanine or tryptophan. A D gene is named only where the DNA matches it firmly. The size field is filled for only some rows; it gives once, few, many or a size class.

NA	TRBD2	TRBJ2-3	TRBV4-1	CASSRGGGTDTQYF	TGCGCCAGCAGCCGGGGGGGAGGCACAGATACGCAGTATTTT
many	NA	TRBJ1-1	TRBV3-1	CASSGGNEAFF	TGTGCCAGCAGCGGGGGGAATGAAGCTTTCTTT
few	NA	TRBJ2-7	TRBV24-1	CATSEPGLYEQYF	TGTGCCACCAGTGAGCCGGGACTCTACGAGCAGTACTTC
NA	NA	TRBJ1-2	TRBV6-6	CASSYSGRSYGYTF	TGTGCCAGCAGTTACTCAGGCAGGAGCTATGGCTACACCTTC
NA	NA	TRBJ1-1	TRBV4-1	CASREKAGQKNIKAFF	TGCGCCAGCCGGGAAAAGGCCGGACAGAAAAACATTAAAGCTTTCTTT
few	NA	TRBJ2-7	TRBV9	CASSRAGYEQYF	TGTGCCAGCAGCAGAGCTGGTTACGAGCAGTACTTC
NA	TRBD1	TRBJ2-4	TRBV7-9	CASSLAYGTGKGDGKNIQYF	TGTGCCAGCAGCTTGGCCTACGGGACAGGGAAAGGGGACGGCAAAAACATTCAGTACTTC
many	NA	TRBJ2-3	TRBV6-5	CASSYRHTDTQYF	TGTGCCAGCAGTTATCGACATACAGATACGCAGTATTTT
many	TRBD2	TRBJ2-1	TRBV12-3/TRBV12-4	CASSLAGRGLAGSNEQFF	TGTGCCAGCAGTTTAGCTGGTAGGGGACTAGCGGGGTCCAATGAGCAGTTCTTC
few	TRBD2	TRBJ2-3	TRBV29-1	CSVRTSGLVRDTQYF	TGCAGCGTTCGGACTAGCGGGCTGGTTAGAGATACGCAGTATTTT
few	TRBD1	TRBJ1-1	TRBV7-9	CASSPMTGNPNTEAFF	TGTGCCAGCAGCCCGATGACAGGGAACCCGAACACTGAAGCTTTCTTT
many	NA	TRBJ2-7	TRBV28	CASSLGLWGDEQYF	TGTGCCAGCAGTTTGGGGCTGTGGGGGGACGAGCAGTACTTC